Listed below are T cell receptor beta chains from one sample, sequenced in a study of cytomegalovirus exposure and HLA in healthy donors. Sequenced by immunoSEQ multiplex PCR; TCRdb stores in-frame clones only, minus some. The sample lists approximately 120,000 clones; 90% to 95% were seen once. The sample was PBMCs. These receptor sequences come from a woman under 30 in good health and CMV-seronegative. Each CDR3 is given with its conserved first and last residue. The D gene is left open where the match is weak. Only some rows state a clone size, as once, few, many or a class for expanded clones.

abundance	v_gene	j_gene	d_gene	CDR3aa	CDR3nt
few	TRBV5-1	TRBJ2-3	TRBD2	CASSLQGGGTDTQYF	TGCGCCAGCAGCTTGCAGGGCGGGGGTACAGATACGCAGTATTTT
.	TRBV4-2	TRBJ2-5	.	CASSQDRTLQETQYF	TGTGCCAGCAGCCAAGATCGTACTCTACAAGAGACCCAGTACTTC
.	TRBV6-1	TRBJ2-1	TRBD2	CASNSGLAGYNEQFF	TGTGCCAGCAACTCGGGACTAGCGGGCTACAATGAGCAGTTCTTC
.	TRBV19	TRBJ2-2	TRBD2	CASSPLAGSSGELFF	TGTGCCAGTAGTCCCCTAGCGGGGTCCTCCGGGGAGCTGTTTTTT
.	TRBV19	TRBJ2-2	.	CASSVNTGELFF	TGTGCCAGTAGCGTGAACACCGGGGAGCTGTTTTTT
.	TRBV2	TRBJ1-5	TRBD1	CASKDRANQPQHF	TGTGCCAGCAAGGACAGGGCGAATCAGCCCCAGCATTTT
.	TRBV4-1	TRBJ2-1	TRBD1	CASSPGTGALIEQFF	TGCGCCAGCAGCCCCGGGACAGGGGCCCTAATTGAGCAGTTCTTC
.	TRBV5-1	TRBJ2-3	.	CASSLADSTDTQYF	TGCGCCAGCAGCTTGGCTGACTCCACAGATACGCAGTATTTT
.	TRBV5-1	TRBJ1-2	TRBD1	CASKNWTGPVYGYTF	TGCGCCAGCAAAAATTGGACAGGGCCAGTCTATGGCTACACCTTC
.	TRBV28	TRBJ1-2	.	CASSLGMYSYGYTF	TGTGCCAGCAGTTTAGGAATGTACAGCTATGGCTACACCTTC
.	TRBV7-9	TRBJ2-1	TRBD2	CASSLGTSSDNEQFF	TGTGCCAGCAGCTTGGGGACTAGCTCCGACAATGAGCAGTTCTTC
few	TRBV4-2	TRBJ2-1	.	CASRAPPQGDTYNEQFF	TGTGCCAGCAGAGCGCCCCCACAGGGTGACACTTACAATGAGCAGTTCTTC
.	TRBV19	TRBJ2-1	.	CATLGGYNEQFF	TGTGCCACCCTCGGGGGCTACAATGAGCAGTTCTTC
.	TRBV4-1	TRBJ2-7	TRBD1	CASSQTGGSYEQYF	TGCGCCAGCAGCCAGACAGGGGGCTCCTACGAGCAGTACTTC
.	TRBV9	TRBJ2-1	TRBD2	CASSVGGEQFF	TGTGCCAGCAGCGTCGGGGGGGAGCAGTTCTTC
.	TRBV19	TRBJ2-7	.	CASSIDPTGNPHEQYF	TGTGCCAGTAGTATAGATCCCACAGGGAACCCTCACGAGCAGTACTTC
.	TRBV4-1	TRBJ1-6	.	CASSLDSRSSYNSPLHF	TGCGCCAGCAGCCTCGATAGTAGGAGCTCCTATAATTCACCCCTCCACTTT
.	TRBV2	TRBJ1-1	.	CASSGEGKRAFF	TGTGCCAGCAGTGGGGAGGGGAAGCGGGCTTTCTTT
.	TRBV6-6	TRBJ1-4	.	CASSYDPGEKLFF	TGTGCCAGCAGTTACGATCCCGGGGAAAAACTGTTTTTT
.	TRBV4-1	TRBJ2-5	.	CASSQVTRGAGEETQYF	TGCGCCAGCAGCCAAGTAACTCGGGGGGCAGGGGAAGAGACCCAGTACTTC
.	TRBV10-3	TRBJ2-1	.	CAIRSGVTYNEQFF	TGTGCCATCAGGTCAGGGGTTACCTACAATGAGCAGTTCTTC
.	TRBV7-9	TRBJ1-1	.	CASSFWNTEAFF	TGTGCCAGCAGCTTCTGGAACACTGAAGCTTTCTTT
.	TRBV5-1	TRBJ1-1	TRBD1	CASNRGEGTEAFF	TGCGCCAGCAACAGGGGCGAGGGCACTGAAGCTTTCTTT
few	TRBV2	TRBJ1-5	.	CASGRGIYQPQHF	TGTGCCAGCGGGCGGGGAATCTATCAGCCCCAGCATTTT
.	TRBV2	TRBJ2-7	.	CASTPLTGPSSYEQYF	TGTGCCAGCACTCCTCTTACAGGGCCTAGCTCCTACGAGCAGTACTTC
.	TRBV9	TRBJ2-2	.	CASSVVDGVFTGELFF	TGTGCCAGCAGCGTAGTCGACGGGGTATTCACCGGGGAGCTGTTTTTT
.	TRBV19	TRBJ2-1	.	CASSNERRNEQFF	TGTGCCAGTAGTAACGAGCGAAGGAATGAGCAGTTCTTC
.	TRBV18	TRBJ2-2	.	CASSATSNTGELFF	TGTGCCAGCTCTGCGACATCGAACACCGGGGAGCTGTTTTTT